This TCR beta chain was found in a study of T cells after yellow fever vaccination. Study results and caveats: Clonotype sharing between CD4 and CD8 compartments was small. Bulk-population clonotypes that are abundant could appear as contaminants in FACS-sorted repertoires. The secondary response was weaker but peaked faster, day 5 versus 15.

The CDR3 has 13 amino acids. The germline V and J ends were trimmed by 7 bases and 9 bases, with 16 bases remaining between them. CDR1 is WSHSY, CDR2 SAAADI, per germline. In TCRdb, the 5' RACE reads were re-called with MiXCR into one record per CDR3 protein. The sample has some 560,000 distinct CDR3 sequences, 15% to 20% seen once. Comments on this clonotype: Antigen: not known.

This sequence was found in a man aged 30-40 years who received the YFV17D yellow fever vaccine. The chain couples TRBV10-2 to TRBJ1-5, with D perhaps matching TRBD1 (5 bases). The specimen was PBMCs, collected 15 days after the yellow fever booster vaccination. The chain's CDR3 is CASKNQGLGPQHF. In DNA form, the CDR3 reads TGCGCCAGCAAGAACCAGGGCCTGGGGCCCCAGCATTTT.